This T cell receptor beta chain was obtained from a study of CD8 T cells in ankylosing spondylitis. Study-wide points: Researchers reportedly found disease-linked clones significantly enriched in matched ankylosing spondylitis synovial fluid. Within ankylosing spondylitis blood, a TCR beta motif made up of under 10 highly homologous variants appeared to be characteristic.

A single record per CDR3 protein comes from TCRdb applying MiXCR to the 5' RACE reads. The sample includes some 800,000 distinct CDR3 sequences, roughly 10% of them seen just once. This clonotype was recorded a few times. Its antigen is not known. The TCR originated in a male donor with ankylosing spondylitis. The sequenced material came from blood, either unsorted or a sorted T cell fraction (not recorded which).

For the CDR3, the DNA is TGTGCCAGTTCTCGGGACAGTCGGAATGGCTACACCTTC. Translation: CASSRDSRNGYTF. The chain recombines TRBV6-1 with TRBJ1-2, with TRBD1 matching over 7 bases. The CDR3 totals 13 residues. The V gene end was trimmed by 9 bases and the J gene end by 6 bases; junction bases not matched to a gene: 10. Looked up from germline, CDR1 is MNHNS and CDR2 is SASEGT.